Below are 8 T cell receptor beta chains sequenced from a single sample in a study of CD8 T cells in ankylosing spondylitis (TCRdb year 2017). The library was built by means of 5' RACE. Sequencer: Illumina HiSeq 2500. TCRdb ran its own pipeline on the public reads, namely fastp trimming at Q25 and MiXCR clone calling, and kept in-frame beta chains. Each entry merges the rows of one CDR3 protein and shows their most common DNA and genes. The sample table records more than 30,000 distinct CDR3 sequences; around an eighth of these occur just once. The top ten hold around 33% of the sample. Source material: synovial fluid, either unsorted or a sorted T cell fraction (not recorded which). The receptors shown here come from a male donor with ankylosing spondylitis.

The chain joins TRBV2 to TRBJ2-7, with TRBD1 matching over 7 bases. This CDR3 contains 15 residues. Germline V gene data show CDR1 as SNHLY and CDR2 as FYNNEI. V lost 4 bases, J lost 2 bases, and 8 bases stayed unmatched. The DNA for the CDR3 is TGTGCCAGCAGTGGGACAGGCTCCGGTACCTACGAGCAGTACTTC. This translates into CASSGTGSGTYEQYF.

The chain links TRBV6-4 to TRBJ2-6; D gene uncertain. The CDR3 has 14 residues. The V end lost 4 bases, the J end lost 4 bases, and 8 bases lay between the germline ends. From germline, CDR1 is MRHNA and CDR2 SNTAGT. CDR3 residues: CASSVSSGANVLTF. The CDR3 DNA follows: TGTGCCAGCAGTGTGTCCTCCGGGGCCAACGTCCTGACTTTC.

This clonotype has ten or more counts. The CDR3 is CASKGTVQETQYF. Written as DNA, the CDR3 is TGTGCCAGCAAAGGGACAGTTCAAGAGACCCAGTACTTC. This rearrangement joins TRBV12-3 or TRBV12-4 to TRBJ2-5; 7 bases line up with TRBD1. The CDR3 is 13 residues long. V trimming: 7 bases; J trimming: 2 bases; junction bases outside the gene matches: 4.

The V and J genes are TRBV4-1 and TRBJ2-1, with no clear D. The CDR3 runs 14 residues. Trimming removed 2 bases at V and 9 bases at J, with 14 bases between. Per the germline V gene, CDR1 is MGHRA and CDR2 is YSYEKL. The CDR3: CASSQLTPSFEQFF. The CDR3 nucleotides are TGCGCCAGCAGCCAATTGACCCCGTCATTTGAGCAGTTCTTC.

The sample holds a few counts of this clonotype. The chain employs TRBV6-2 or TRBV6-3 and TRBJ2-5; D not certain. This CDR3 comprises 12 residues. V was clipped by 6 bases and J by 2 bases, with 7 bases between them. CDR1 MNHEY and CDR2 SVGEGT come from the germline V gene. The CDR3: CASRPEQETQYF. The CDR3, as DNA: TGTGCCAGCAGGCCGGAGCAAGAGACCCAGTACTTC.

This clonotype turned up a few times. The chain is built from TRBV4-3 and TRBJ2-7, with D perhaps matching TRBD1 or TRBD2 (6 bases each). V was cut by 4 bases and J by 4 bases, with 14 bases left in between. This CDR3 has 14 amino acids. Germline V gene lookup returns CDR1 LGHNA and CDR2 YSLEER. The CDR3 DNA reads TGCGCCAGCAGCCCCGGAAGGGGGGCATACGAGCAGTACTTC. This codes for CASSPGRGAYEQYF.

The V gene is TRBV6-5, the J gene TRBJ2-7; D uncertain. Trimming left V 2 bases short and J 1 base short, with 6 bases between. CDR3 length: 13 residues. Germline V lookup: CDR1 MNHEY, CDR2 SVGAGI. CDR3 DNA: TGTGCCAGCAGTTACGCCGGGTCCTACGAGCAGTACTTC. Amino acids: CASSYAGSYEQYF.

This sequence joins TRBV14 and TRBJ1-4; D remains unclear. The CDR3 sequence is 15 residues long. V was shortened by 0 bases and J by 5 bases, with 10 bases between the two germline ends. From germline, CDR1 is SGHDN and CDR2 FVKESK. The CDR3 region has the DNA TGTGCCAGCAGCCAAGATTTGAATACCAATGAAAAACTGTTTTTT. Translating it yields CASSQDLNTNEKLFF.